The 9 T cell receptor beta chains reported below all come from one sample, sequenced in a study of OX40 agonist ivuxolimab in advanced cancers. The assay was immunoSEQ multiplex PCR, and TCRdb's table has in-frame clones only and misses some. The table lists 80,000 to 130,000 clones, 75% to 95% of them singletons. Sequenced material: CD4+ or CD8+ T cells sorted from blood, taken in a trial of the OX40 agonist ivuxolimab. The receptors shown here come from an adult with an advanced solid tumor such as melanoma, head and neck, liver or kidney cancer.

J is TRBJ1-5 and V is TRBV13; D not resolved. Germline CDR1 and CDR2: PRHDT and FYEKMQ (reference sequence). The CDR3 consists of 14 residues. V was pared by 4 bases and J by 1 base, with 8 bases between. The CDR3 reads CASSSGRSNQPQHF. In DNA, the CDR3 is TGTGCCAGCAGCTCCGGACGGAGCAATCAGCCCCAGCATTTT.

The chain has TRBV5-4 and TRBJ2-7, with a weak D call TRBD2 (6 bases). V was trimmed by 2 bases and J by 2 bases, leaving 14 bases between them. CDR3 length: 15 residues. CDR1 and CDR2 (germline): SGHNT, YYREEE (reference sequence). Written as DNA, the CDR3 is TGTGCCAGCAGCTTTTCCGCGGGAAGGACCTACGAGCAGTACTTC. Its protein is CASSFSAGRTYEQYF. Complete variable domain (other parts from reference TRBV5-4 and TRBJ2-7): ETGVTQSPTHLIKTRGQQVTLRCSSQSGHNTVSWYQQALGQGPQFIFQYYREEENGRGNFPPRFSGLQFPNYSSELNVNALELDDSALYLCASSFSAGRTYEQYFGPGTRLTVT.

This clone has a handful of counts. V is TRBV11-2 and J is TRBJ2-3, with D possibly being TRBD1 or TRBD2 (5 bases each). Trimming left V 5 bases short and J 6 bases short, with 21 bases between. Looked up from germline, CDR1 is SGHAT and CDR2 is FQNNGV. CDR3 size: 16 residues. The CDR3: CASSPSPGTRADTQYF. CDR3 coding DNA: TGTGCCAGCAGCCCGAGTCCGGGGACCCGAGCGGATACGCAGTATTTT.

The V and J genes are TRBV5-1 and TRBJ2-7; either TRBD1 or TRBD2 may fit D (5 bases each). Trimming left V 0 bases short and J 2 bases short, with 12 bases between. Germline-derived CDR1 and CDR2 are SGHRS and YFSETQ. The CDR3 extends over 15 amino acids. Here the CDR3 reads CASSLEPGRTYEQYF. DNA of the CDR3: TGCGCCAGCAGCTTGGAACCGGGACGGACCTACGAGCAGTACTTC.

The V and J genes are TRBV13 and TRBJ2-1, with 11 nucleotides matching TRBD2. With 3 bases clipped from V and 8 bases from J, the junction kept 9 bases outside the gene matches. CDR1 and CDR2 (germline): PRHDT, FYEKMQ (reference sequence). The CDR3 is 16 residues long. The CDR3 region has the DNA TGTGCCAGCAGCTTTCGACTAGCGGGATACGGGTATGAGCAGTTCTTC. Translated, it gives CASSFRLAGYGYEQFF.

The V and J genes are TRBV7-2 and TRBJ2-3, with 10 positions matching TRBD2. Germline loops: CDR1 SGHTA, CDR2 FQGNSA. Germline trimming cut 4 bases from V and 1 base from J; bases unmatched to any gene: 11. The CDR3 is 18 residues long. The CDR3 nucleotides are TGTGCCAGCAGCTCCCCCCATCGGACTAGCGGAGGCACAGATACGCAGTATTTT. This translates into CASSSPHRTSGGTDTQYF.

This clone was counted a few times. This chain uses TRBV19 with TRBJ2-3; no clear D gene. V gave up 4 bases and J gave up 2 bases, with 10 bases separating them. CDR1 LNHDA and CDR2 SQIVND come from the germline V gene (reference sequence). CDR3 length: 14 residues. CDR3 protein: CASSSLANTDTQYF. Here the CDR3 DNA reads TGTGCCAGTAGTAGCTTGGCAAACACAGATACGCAGTATTTT.

The J gene is TRBJ2-7, the V gene TRBV7-9; D possibly corresponds to TRBD1 (6 bases). Trimming cost V 4 bases and J 2 bases, with 12 bases left between them. Germline CDR1 reads SEHNR; CDR2 reads FQNEAQ (reference sequence). This CDR3 contains 14 residues. CDR3 nucleotide sequence: TGTGCCAGCAGCTCTTGGACAGAAGCCTACGAGCAGTACTTC. Amino acids: CASSSWTEAYEQYF.

The chain employs TRBV10-3 and TRBJ2-1, with 13 bases matching TRBD2. Germline loops: CDR1 ENHRY, CDR2 SYGVKD. The ends lost 6 bases at V and 2 bases at J; junction bases unmatched: 4. CDR3 length: 16 amino acids. The CDR3 is CAISEGLAGTYNEQFF. Written as DNA, the CDR3 is TGTGCCATCAGCGAGGGACTAGCGGGGACCTACAATGAGCAGTTCTTC.